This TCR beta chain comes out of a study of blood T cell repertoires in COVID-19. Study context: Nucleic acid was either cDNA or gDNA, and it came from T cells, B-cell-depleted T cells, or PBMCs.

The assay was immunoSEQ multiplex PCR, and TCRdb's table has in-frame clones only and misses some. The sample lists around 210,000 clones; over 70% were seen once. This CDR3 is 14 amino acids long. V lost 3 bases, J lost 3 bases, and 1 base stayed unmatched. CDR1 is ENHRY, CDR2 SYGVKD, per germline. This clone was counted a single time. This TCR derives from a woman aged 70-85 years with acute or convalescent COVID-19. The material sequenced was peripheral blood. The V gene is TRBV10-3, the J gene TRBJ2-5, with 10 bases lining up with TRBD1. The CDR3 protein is CAISDGTGEETQYF. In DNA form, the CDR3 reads TGTGCCATCAGTGACGGGACAGGGGAAGAGACCCAGTACTTC.